The 12 T cell receptor beta chains below were found in one sample sequenced in a study of blood T cell repertoires in COVID-19. Data came from immunoSEQ multiplex PCR; TCRdb stores just in-frame clones and leaves some out. The sample lists approximately 200,000 clones; just under 90% were seen once. The sample consisted of peripheral blood. The receptor set was obtained from a man in his sixties who had recovered from COVID-19.

The chain has TRBV9 and TRBJ2-1; 8 positions match TRBD2. The CDR3 runs to 15 residues. Germline V gene data show CDR1 as SGDLS and CDR2 as YYNGEE. J was trimmed by 8 bases and V by 0 bases; bases with no gene match: 7. The CDR3, as DNA: TGTGCCAGCAGCGTAGACACGGGACTAGAAGATGAGCAGTTCTTC. Translated, it gives CASSVDTGLEDEQFF.

This clone has only a few counts. This chain uses TRBV6-2 or TRBV6-3 with TRBJ1-6; no definite D call. The CDR3 extends over 16 amino acids. Germline CDR1 and CDR2: MNHEY and SVGEGT. V was trimmed by 2 bases and J by 0 bases, leaving 8 bases between them. In nucleotides, the CDR3 is TGTGCCAGCAGTTACGGCAGTCTCTCCTATAATTCACCCCTCCACTTT. Translating gives CASSYGSLSYNSPLHF.

This clone has only one observation. This chain connects TRBV6-2 or TRBV6-3 to TRBJ1-5; D call uncertain. The CDR3 has 19 amino acids. The V gene's germline CDR1 is MNHEY and CDR2 SVGEGT. The V end was cut by 2 bases, the J end by 3 bases, with 23 bases between. The CDR3 DNA sequence: TGTGCCAGCAGTTACAAGGTTGACGAGACTAAACTTATCAATCAGCCCCAGCATTTT. Protein sequence: CASSYKVDETKLINQPQHF.

The chain is built from TRBV18 and TRBJ2-3, with 7 bases lining up with TRBD1. This CDR3 has 15 residues. The germline gives CDR1 KGHSH, CDR2 LQKENI. V lost 1 base to trimming and J lost 2 bases; unmatched junction nucleotides: 3. CDR3 bases: TGTGCCAGCTCACCACAGGGGGCATTCACAGATACGCAGTATTTT. As protein: CASSPQGAFTDTQYF. Complete variable domain (other parts from reference TRBV18 and TRBJ2-3): NAGVMQNPRHLVRRRGQEARLRCSPMKGHSHVYWYRQLPEEGLKFMVYLQKENIIDESGMPKERFSAEFPKEGPSILRIQQVVRGDSAAYFCASSPQGAFTDTQYFGPGTRLTVL.

V gene TRBV10-3 combines with J gene TRBJ2-7; D possibly corresponds to TRBD1 (6 bases). V lost 11 bases to trimming and J lost 4 bases, with 15 bases between them. The germline V gene encodes CDR1 ENHRY and CDR2 SYGVKD. This CDR3 has 12 residues. CDR3 sequence: CAGSTGIYEQYF. The CDR3 bases are TGTGCCGGCTCGACAGGAATATACGAGCAGTACTTC.

This chain links TRBV5-1 with TRBJ2-5; 11 nucleotides align to TRBD1. The CDR3 has 16 amino acids. CDR1 and CDR2 from the germline V gene are SGHRS and YFSETQ. The J segment lost 2 bases and the V segment lost 4 bases, leaving 7 bases of the junction unmatched. The CDR3: CASSQGQGAIQETQYF. In DNA, the CDR3 is TGCGCCAGCAGCCAAGGACAGGGGGCTATTCAAGAGACCCAGTACTTC.

V is TRBV3-1 (or the pseudogene TRBV3-2) and J is TRBJ2-1; the D gene is possibly TRBD1 (6 bases). The CDR3 spans 11 residues. Trimming pared 4 bases from V and 12 bases from J, leaving 10 bases between. The germline CDR1 and CDR2 sequences are LGHDT and YNNKEL (reference sequence). The CDR3 spells CASSLLGAQFF. The CDR3 DNA reads as TGTGCCAGCAGCCTTTTGGGGGCGCAGTTCTTC.

The V and J genes are TRBV6-5 and TRBJ2-7; D is perhaps TRBD2 (5 bases). The CDR3 consists of 15 residues. CDR1 and CDR2 from the germline V gene are MNHEY and SVGAGI. Trimming left V 0 bases short and J 2 bases short, with 11 bases between. The CDR3 is CASSYSRGSPYEQYF. The CDR3 DNA reads as TGTGCCAGCAGTTACTCTCGGGGATCCCCCTACGAGCAGTACTTC.

The gene calls are TRBV7-8 and TRBJ2-7; the D gene is possibly TRBD1 (6 bases). CDR1 is SGHVS, CDR2 FQNEAQ, per germline. Trimming pared 5 bases from V and 3 bases from J, leaving 14 bases between. The CDR3 has 14 residues. CDR3 protein: CASSPQGSSYEQYF. The CDR3 DNA sequence: TGTGCCAGCAGCCCCCAGGGGAGTAGCTACGAGCAGTACTTC.

The V call is TRBV5-1, the J call TRBJ2-2, with no clear D. The germline V gene encodes CDR1 SGHRS and CDR2 YFSETQ. The CDR3 has 15 amino acids. Trimming left V 0 bases short and J 2 bases short, with 8 bases between. The CDR3 DNA reads TGCGCCAGCAGCTTGGGACACTCTAACACCGGGGAGCTGTTTTTT. As protein: CASSLGHSNTGELFF.

The V and J genes are TRBV7-3 and TRBJ2-3; 11 nucleotides agree with TRBD2. The CDR3 loop spans 18 amino acids. Germline V lookup: CDR1 SGHTA, CDR2 FQGTGA. The V segment lost 1 base and the J segment 2 bases; nucleotides outside the gene matches: 8. CDR3 residues: CASSLNPGTSGPTDTQYF. The CDR3 DNA is TGTGCCAGCAGCTTAAATCCCGGGACTAGCGGTCCCACAGATACGCAGTATTTT. The full variable domain, with the rest looked up from reference TRBV7-3 and TRBJ2-3, is GAGVSQTPSNKVTEKGKYVELRCDPISGHTALYWYRQSLGQGPEFLIYFQGTGAADDSGLPNDRFFAVRPEGSVSTLKIQRTERGDSAVYLCASSLNPGTSGPTDTQYFGPGTRLTVL.

The chain links TRBV24-1 to TRBJ1-2; D call uncertain. The CDR3 consists of 12 residues. The germline V gene has CDR1 KGHDR and CDR2 SFDVKD. Deletions cut 0 bases from V and 8 bases from J, with 6 bases between. As DNA, the CDR3 is TGTGCCACCAGTGATTTGCCAGGCGGCTACACCTTC. Translation gives CATSDLPGGYTF.